The 10 T cell receptor beta chains presented below share a single source sample, sequenced in a study of cytomegalovirus exposure and HLA in healthy donors. Researchers ran the PCR with 60 Vbeta and 13 Jbeta primers. The assay was immunoSEQ multiplex PCR, and TCRdb's table has in-frame clones only and misses some. The data show tens of thousands of clones, roughly 76% seen once. The sequenced sample consisted of PBMCs. The receptors were sampled from a woman aged 25 to 39 in good health and CMV-seronegative.

The genes are TRBV30 and TRBJ1-1; a possible D gene is TRBD1 (5 bases). This CDR3 comprises 15 residues. The germline gives CDR1 GTSNPN, CDR2 SVGIG (reference sequence). The germline V and J ends were trimmed by 3 bases and 0 bases, with 14 bases remaining between them. DNA for the CDR3: TGTGCCTGGAGAAGGGGAGGGCAAATGAACACTGAAGCTTTCTTT. This codes for CAWRRGGQMNTEAFF. Full variable domain (outside the CDR3, taken from reference TRBV30 and TRBJ1-1): SQTIHQWPATLVQPVGSPLSLECTVEGTSNPNLYWYRQAAGRGLQLLFYSVGIGQISSEVPQNLSASRPQDRQFILSSKKLLLSDSGFYLCAWRRGGQMNTEAFFGQGTRLTVV.

The chain uses TRBV19 and TRBJ2-5; TRBD1 is a possible D gene (6 bases). This CDR3 has 14 residues. Trimming left V 3 bases short and J 4 bases short, with 12 bases between. The germline V gene has CDR1 LNHDA and CDR2 SQIVND (reference sequence). CDR3 sequence (DNA): TGTGCCAGTAGTATGCAGGGGTGGGGAGAGACCCAGTACTTC. As protein: CASSMQGWGETQYF.

This clone was found once. The chain recombines TRBV9 with TRBJ2-7, with a weak D call TRBD2 (7 bases). CDR1 is SGDLS, CDR2 YYNGEE, per germline. V lost 4 bases and J 2 bases, leaving 19 bases between the germline ends. The CDR3 totals 16 residues. In nucleotides, the CDR3 is TGTGCCAGCAGCCCTACGGGAGGCAGGGGCACCTACGAGCAGTACTTC. The encoded protein is CASSPTGGRGTYEQYF.

This sequence joins TRBV9 and TRBJ2-5, with 7 nucleotides matching TRBD2. CDR1 and CDR2 (germline): SGDLS, YYNGEE. V gave up 4 bases and J gave up 2 bases; unmatched junction bases: 8. This CDR3 is built from 15 residues. CDR3 sequence: CASSLGEGLQETQYF. CDR3 bases: TGTGCCAGCAGCCTTGGCGAGGGACTACAAGAGACCCAGTACTTC.

V is TRBV5-1 and J is TRBJ2-5; TRBD1 matches 9 bases. The J call may be in error: the DNA end matches TRBJ2-7 better. Germline values: CDR1 SGHRS, CDR2 YFSETQ. This CDR3 region has 18 residues. CDR3 nucleotides: TGCGCCAGCAGTCAAACCGGGACAGGGATATTAACGCGCTACGAGCAGTACTTC. Translation gives CASSQTGTGILTRYEQYF.

The gene calls are TRBV4-1 and TRBJ2-1; 8 bases map to TRBD2. V was clipped by 0 bases and J by 9 bases; unmatched bases: 13. CDR1 and CDR2 (germline): MGHRA, YSYEKL. CDR3 length equals 17 residues. The CDR3 region has the DNA TGCGCCAGCAGCCAAGATATCCCGGGAGGGACTATGGGTGAGCAGTTCTTC. It codes for CASSQDIPGGTMGEQFF.

The CDR3 nucleotides are TGTGCCAGCAGTTCACAGGGTTCGGGCAATCAGCCCCAGCATTTT. Its protein product is CASSSQGSGNQPQHF. This chain uses TRBV6-1 with TRBJ1-5; D is possibly TRBD1 (6 bases). Germline values: CDR1 MNHNS, CDR2 SASEGT. The CDR3 contains 15 residues. The V gene lost 5 bases and the J gene lost 2 bases, with 13 bases spanning the gap.

The chain couples TRBV4-2 to TRBJ1-2; weak D call: TRBD1 (6 bases). CDR1 and CDR2 from the germline V gene are LGHNA and YNFKEQ. The V gene lost 0 bases and the J gene lost 2 bases, with 13 bases spanning the gap. This CDR3 spans 16 amino acids. CDR3 protein: CASSQDTGTQNYGYTF. DNA for the CDR3: TGTGCCAGCAGCCAAGACACAGGGACGCAGAACTATGGCTACACCTTC.

This sequence joins TRBV7-3 and TRBJ2-7, with TRBD2 matching 10 bases. J gave up 4 bases and V 5 bases, and 8 bases lay outside the gene matches. Germline loops: CDR1 SGHTA, CDR2 FQGTGA. The CDR3 is made up of 15 amino acids. The CDR3 DNA reads TGTGCCAGCAGCGAACTAGCGGGATCCCGTTACGAGCAGTACTTC. Its protein product is CASSELAGSRYEQYF.

The V call is TRBV10-2, the J call TRBJ2-7; TRBD1 might be the D (5 bases). CDR1 and CDR2 (germline): WSHSY, SAAADI. This CDR3 contains 12 residues. Trimming shortened V by 1 base and J by 7 bases, and 8 bases separated the two germline ends. DNA of the CDR3: TGCGCCAGCAGTGAGTACCACAGGGAGCAGTACTTC. Amino acids: CASSEYHREQYF.